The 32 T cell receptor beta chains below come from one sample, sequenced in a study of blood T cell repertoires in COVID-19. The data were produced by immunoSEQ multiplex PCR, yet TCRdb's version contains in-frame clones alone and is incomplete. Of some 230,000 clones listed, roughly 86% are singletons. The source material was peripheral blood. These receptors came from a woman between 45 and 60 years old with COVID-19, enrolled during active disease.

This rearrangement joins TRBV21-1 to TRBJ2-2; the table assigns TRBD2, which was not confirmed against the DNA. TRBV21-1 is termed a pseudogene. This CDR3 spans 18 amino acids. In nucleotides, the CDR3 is TGTGCCAGCAGCAAAGAAGAGGGCCCCCACTCCAACACCGGGGAGCTGTTTTTT. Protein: CASSKEEGPHSNTGELFF.

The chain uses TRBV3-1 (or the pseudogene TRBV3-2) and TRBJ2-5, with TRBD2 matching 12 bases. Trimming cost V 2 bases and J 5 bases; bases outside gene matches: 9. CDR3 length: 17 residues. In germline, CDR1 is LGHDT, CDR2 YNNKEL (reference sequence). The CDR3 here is CASSQSSLAGGGETQYF. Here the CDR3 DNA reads TGTGCCAGCAGCCAAAGTTCACTAGCGGGGGGAGGGGAGACCCAGTACTTC.

CDR3 sequence (DNA): TGCGCCAGCAGACAGGGAAGGAACACTGAAGCTTTCTTT. Its translation: CASRQGRNTEAFF. The rearrangement uses TRBV10-1 and TRBJ1-1; tentative D call: TRBD1 (6 bases). The V end lost 6 bases, the J end lost 1 base, and 9 bases lay between the germline ends. Germline loops: CDR1 WNHNN, CDR2 SYGVQD (reference sequence). This CDR3 region has 13 residues.

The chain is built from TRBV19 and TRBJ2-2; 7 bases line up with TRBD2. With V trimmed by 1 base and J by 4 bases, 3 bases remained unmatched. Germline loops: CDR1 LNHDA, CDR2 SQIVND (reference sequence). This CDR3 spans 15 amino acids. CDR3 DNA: TGTGCCAGTAGTATAGTCGGGGGGTCCACCGGGGAGCTGTTTTTT. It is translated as CASSIVGGSTGELFF.

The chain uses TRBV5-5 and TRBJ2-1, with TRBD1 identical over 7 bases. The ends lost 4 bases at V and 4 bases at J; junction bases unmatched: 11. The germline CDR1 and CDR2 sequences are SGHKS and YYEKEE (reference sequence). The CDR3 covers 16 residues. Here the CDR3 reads CASSPRTGPGYNEQFF. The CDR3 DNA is TGTGCCAGCAGCCCTAGGACAGGCCCAGGTTACAATGAGCAGTTCTTC.

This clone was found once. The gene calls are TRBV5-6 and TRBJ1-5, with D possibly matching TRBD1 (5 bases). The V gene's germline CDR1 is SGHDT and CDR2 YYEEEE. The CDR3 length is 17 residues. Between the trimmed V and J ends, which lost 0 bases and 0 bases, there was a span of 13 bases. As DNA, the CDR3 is TGTGCCAGCAGCTTGGGCCCGACAGCTTATAGCAATCAGCCCCAGCATTTT. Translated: CASSLGPTAYSNQPQHF.

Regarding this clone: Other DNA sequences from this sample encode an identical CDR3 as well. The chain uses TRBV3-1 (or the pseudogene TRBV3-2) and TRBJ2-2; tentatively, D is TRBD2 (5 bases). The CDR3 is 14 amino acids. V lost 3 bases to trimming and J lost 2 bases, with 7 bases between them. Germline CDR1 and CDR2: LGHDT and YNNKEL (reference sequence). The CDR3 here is CASSQGRNTGELFF. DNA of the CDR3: TGTGCCAGCAGCCAGGGGAGAAACACCGGGGAGCTGTTTTTT.

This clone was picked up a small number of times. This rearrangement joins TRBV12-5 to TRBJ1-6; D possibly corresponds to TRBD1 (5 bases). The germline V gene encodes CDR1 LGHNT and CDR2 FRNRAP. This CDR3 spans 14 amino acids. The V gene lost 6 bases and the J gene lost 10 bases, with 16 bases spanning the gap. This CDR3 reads CASGMGEGFSPLHF. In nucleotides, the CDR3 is TGTGCTAGTGGCATGGGGGAGGGATTCTCACCCCTCCACTTT.

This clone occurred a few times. The DNA of the CDR3 is TGTGCCAGCAAGACTAGCCGGGCCTACGAGCAGTACGTC. Protein product: CASKTSRAYEQYV. The chain employs TRBV2 and TRBJ2-7, with 7 bases lining up with TRBD2. CDR1 and CDR2 from the germline V gene are SNHLY and FYNNEI. The CDR3 consists of 13 residues. V trimming: 7 bases; J trimming: 2 bases; junction bases outside the gene matches: 5.

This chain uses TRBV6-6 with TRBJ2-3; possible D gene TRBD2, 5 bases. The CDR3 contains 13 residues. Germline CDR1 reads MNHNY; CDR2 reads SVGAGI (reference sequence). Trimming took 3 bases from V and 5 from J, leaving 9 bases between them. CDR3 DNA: TGTGCCAGCAGTTATCTGGGGAGAGATACGCAGTATTTT. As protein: CASSYLGRDTQYF.

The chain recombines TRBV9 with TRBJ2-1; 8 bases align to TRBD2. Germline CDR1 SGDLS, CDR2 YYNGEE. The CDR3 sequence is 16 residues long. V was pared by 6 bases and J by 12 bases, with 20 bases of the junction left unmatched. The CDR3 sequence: CASTGKISGGLVRQFF. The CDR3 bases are TGTGCCAGCACGGGTAAGATTTCGGGGGGGCTAGTACGGCAGTTCTTC. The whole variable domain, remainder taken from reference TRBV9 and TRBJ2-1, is DSGVTQTPKHLITATGQRVTLRCSPRSGDLSVYWYQQSLDQGLQFLIQYYNGEERAKGNILERFSAQQFPDLHSELNLSSLELGDSALYFCASTGKISGGLVRQFFGPGTRLTVL.

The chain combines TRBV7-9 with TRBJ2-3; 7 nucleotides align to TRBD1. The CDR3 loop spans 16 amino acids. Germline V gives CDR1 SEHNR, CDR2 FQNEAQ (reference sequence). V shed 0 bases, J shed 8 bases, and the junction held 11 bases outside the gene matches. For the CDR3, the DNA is TGTGCCAGCAGCTTAGCGAACTACAGGGGTAGGGTTACGCAGTATTTT. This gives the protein CASSLANYRGRVTQYF.

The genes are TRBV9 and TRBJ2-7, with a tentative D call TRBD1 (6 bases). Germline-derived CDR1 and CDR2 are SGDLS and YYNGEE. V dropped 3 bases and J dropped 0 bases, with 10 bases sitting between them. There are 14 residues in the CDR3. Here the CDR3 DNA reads TGTGCCAGCAGCGGAAGGGGGTCCTCCTACGAGCAGTACTTC. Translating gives CASSGRGSSYEQYF.

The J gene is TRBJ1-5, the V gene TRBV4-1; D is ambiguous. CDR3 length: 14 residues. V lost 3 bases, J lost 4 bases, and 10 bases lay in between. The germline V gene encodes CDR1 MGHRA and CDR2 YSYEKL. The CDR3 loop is CASSHPSGNQPQHF. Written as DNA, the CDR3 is TGCGCCAGCAGCCACCCTAGTGGAAATCAGCCCCAGCATTTT.

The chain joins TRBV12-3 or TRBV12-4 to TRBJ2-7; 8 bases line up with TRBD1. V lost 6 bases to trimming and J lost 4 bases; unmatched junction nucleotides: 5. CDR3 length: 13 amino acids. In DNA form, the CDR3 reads TGTGCCAGCAGCAGGACAGGGTGGTACGAGCAGTACGTC. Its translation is CASSRTGWYEQYV.

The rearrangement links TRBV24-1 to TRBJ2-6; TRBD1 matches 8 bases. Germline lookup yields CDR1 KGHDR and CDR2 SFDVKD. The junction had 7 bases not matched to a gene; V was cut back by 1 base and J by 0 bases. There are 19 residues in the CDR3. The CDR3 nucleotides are TGTGCCACCAGTGATTTCGGGACAGGACCGTACTCTGGGGCCAACGTCCTGACTTTC. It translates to CATSDFGTGPYSGANVLTF.

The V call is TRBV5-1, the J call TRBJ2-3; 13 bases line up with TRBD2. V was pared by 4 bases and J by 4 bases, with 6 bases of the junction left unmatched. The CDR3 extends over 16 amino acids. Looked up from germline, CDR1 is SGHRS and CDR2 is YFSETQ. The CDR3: CASSNGLAGVADTQYF. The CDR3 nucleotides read TGCGCCAGCAGCAATGGACTAGCGGGGGTAGCAGATACGCAGTATTTT. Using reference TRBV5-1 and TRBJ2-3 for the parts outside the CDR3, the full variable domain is KAGVTQTPRYLIKTRGQQVTLSCSPISGHRSVSWYQQTPGQGLQFLFEYFSETQRNKGNFPGRFSGRQFSNSRSEMNVSTLELGDSALYLCASSNGLAGVADTQYFGPGTRLTVL.

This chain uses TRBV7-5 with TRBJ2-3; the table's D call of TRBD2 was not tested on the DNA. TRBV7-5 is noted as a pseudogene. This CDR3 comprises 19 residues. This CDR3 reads CARSLTKTSGVEGTDTQYF. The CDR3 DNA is TGTGCCAGAAGCTTGACAAAGACTAGCGGGGTAGAGGGCACAGATACGCAGTATTTT.

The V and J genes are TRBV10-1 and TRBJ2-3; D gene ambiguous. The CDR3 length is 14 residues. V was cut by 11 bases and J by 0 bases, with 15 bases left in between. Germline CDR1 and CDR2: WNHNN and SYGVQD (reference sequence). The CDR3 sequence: CAPSADPSTDTQYF. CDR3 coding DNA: TGCGCCCCCTCGGCGGATCCTAGCACAGATACGCAGTATTTT.

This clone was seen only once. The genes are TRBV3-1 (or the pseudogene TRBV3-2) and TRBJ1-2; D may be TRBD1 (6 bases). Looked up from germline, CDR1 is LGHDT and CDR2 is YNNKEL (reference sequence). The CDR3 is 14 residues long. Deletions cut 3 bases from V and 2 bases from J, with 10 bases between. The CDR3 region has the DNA TGTGCCAGCAGCCAGGGCACAGGGAACTATGGCTACACCTTC. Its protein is CASSQGTGNYGYTF.

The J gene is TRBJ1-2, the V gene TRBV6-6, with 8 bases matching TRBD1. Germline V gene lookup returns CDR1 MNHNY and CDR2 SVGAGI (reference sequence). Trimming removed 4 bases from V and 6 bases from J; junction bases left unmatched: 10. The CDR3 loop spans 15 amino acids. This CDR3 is CASSSRTGRLDGYTF. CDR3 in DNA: TGTGCCAGCAGTTCCCGGACAGGGAGGTTGGATGGCTACACCTTC.

CDR3 coding DNA: TGTGCCAGCAGCTTAATATGGGTAGGGGGCGCCGTGGACACCGGGGAGCTGTTTTTT. This encodes CASSLIWVGGAVDTGELFF. The chain joins TRBV7-7 to TRBJ2-2, with 7 bases fitting TRBD1. CDR3 length equals 19 residues. The V gene's germline CDR1 is SSHAT and CDR2 FNYEAQ (reference sequence). The trim removed 2 bases at V and 3 bases at J, leaving 15 bases unmatched.

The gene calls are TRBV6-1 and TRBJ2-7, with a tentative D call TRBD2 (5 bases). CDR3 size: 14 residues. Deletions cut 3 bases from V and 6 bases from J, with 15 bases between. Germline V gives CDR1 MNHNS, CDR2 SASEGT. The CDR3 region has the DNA TGTGCCAGCAGTGACGGGATCGGGTTTGGCGAGCAGTACTTC. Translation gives CASSDGIGFGEQYF.

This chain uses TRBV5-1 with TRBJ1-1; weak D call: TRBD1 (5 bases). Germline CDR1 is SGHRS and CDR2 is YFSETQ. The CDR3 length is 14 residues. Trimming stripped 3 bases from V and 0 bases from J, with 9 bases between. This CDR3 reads CASSSGAVNTEAFF. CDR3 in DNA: TGCGCCAGCAGCTCTGGGGCCGTGAACACTGAAGCTTTCTTT.

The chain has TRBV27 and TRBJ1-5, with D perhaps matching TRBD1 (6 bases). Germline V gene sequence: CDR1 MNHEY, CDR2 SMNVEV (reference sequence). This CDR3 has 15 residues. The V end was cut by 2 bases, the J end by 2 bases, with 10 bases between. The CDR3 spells CASSLGAGGNQPQHF. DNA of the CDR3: TGTGCCAGCAGTTTAGGGGCAGGGGGCAATCAGCCCCAGCATTTT.

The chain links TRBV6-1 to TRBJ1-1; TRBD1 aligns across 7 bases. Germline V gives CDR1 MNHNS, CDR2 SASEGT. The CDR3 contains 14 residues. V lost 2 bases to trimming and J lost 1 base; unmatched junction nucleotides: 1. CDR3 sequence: CASSETGANTEAFF. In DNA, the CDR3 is TGTGCCAGCAGTGAAACAGGGGCGAACACTGAAGCTTTCTTT.

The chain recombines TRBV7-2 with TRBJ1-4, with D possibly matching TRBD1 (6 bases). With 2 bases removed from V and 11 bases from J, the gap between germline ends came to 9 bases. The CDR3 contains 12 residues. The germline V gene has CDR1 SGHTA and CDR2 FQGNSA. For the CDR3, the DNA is TGTGCCAGCAGCTTACGCCAGGGGAAACTGTTTTTT. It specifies CASSLRQGKLFF.

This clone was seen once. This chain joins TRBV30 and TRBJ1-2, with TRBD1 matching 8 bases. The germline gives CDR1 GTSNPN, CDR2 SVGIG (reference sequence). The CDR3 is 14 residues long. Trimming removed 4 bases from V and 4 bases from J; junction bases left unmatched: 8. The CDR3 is CAWNQGAPSYGYTF. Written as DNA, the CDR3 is TGTGCCTGGAATCAGGGGGCCCCATCCTATGGCTACACCTTC.

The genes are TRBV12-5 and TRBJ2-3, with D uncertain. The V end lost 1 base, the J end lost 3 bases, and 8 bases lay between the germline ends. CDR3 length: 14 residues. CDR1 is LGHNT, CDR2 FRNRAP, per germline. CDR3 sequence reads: CASGLGLPTDTQYF. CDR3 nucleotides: TGTGCTAGTGGTTTGGGACTGCCAACAGATACGCAGTATTTT.

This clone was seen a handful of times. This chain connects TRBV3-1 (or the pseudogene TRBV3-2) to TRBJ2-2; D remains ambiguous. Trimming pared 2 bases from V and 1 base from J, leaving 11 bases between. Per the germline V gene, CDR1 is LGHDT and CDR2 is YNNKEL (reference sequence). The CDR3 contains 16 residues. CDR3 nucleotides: TGTGCCAGCAGCCAAATAAGAGACTGGAACACCGGGGAGCTGTTTTTT. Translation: CASSQIRDWNTGELFF.

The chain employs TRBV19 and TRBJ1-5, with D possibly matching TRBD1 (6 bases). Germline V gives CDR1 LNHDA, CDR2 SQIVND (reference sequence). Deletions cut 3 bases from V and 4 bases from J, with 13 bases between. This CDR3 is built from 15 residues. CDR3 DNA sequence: TGTGCCAGTAGTATCGGGGGGGGGCAAAATCAGCCCCAGCATTTT. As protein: CASSIGGGQNQPQHF.

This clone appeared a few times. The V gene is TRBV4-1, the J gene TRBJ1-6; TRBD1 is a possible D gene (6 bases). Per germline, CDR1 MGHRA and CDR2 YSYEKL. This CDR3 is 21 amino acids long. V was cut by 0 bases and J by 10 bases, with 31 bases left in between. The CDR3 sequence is CASSQDPSVDNSHFGGSPLHF. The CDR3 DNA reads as TGCGCCAGCAGCCAAGATCCTTCCGTAGACAACTCCCATTTTGGGGGCTCACCCCTCCACTTT.